The sequence of this TCR beta chain was determined in a study of blood T cell repertoires in COVID-19. At the level of the study: COVID-19 samples, acute and convalescent, were from the United States, Italy and Spain. Nucleic acid was either cDNA or gDNA, and it came from T cells, B-cell-depleted T cells, or PBMCs.

Per germline, CDR1 SGHRS and CDR2 YFSETQ. The CDR3 runs to 14 residues. Trimming left V 4 bases short and J 2 bases short, with 12 bases between. In the original processing: Reference gene primer amplification yielded estimated nucleated cell counts. The repertoire was sequenced with immunoSEQ multiplex PCR; TCRdb's copy has only in-frame clones and lacks some. V, J and clone size reflect that table, while D and trimming were determined from the DNA. The sample has approximately 240,000 clones, around 85% seen once; the top ten hold around 3.6%. This TCR derives from a woman aged 40 to 50 with active or convalescent COVID-19. Sequences were obtained from peripheral blood. V and J are TRBV5-1 and TRBJ1-1, with unresolved D. As DNA, the CDR3 is TGCGCCAGCAGCCCCTTAGAGGGCAACACTGAAGCTTTCTTT. Amino acids: CASSPLEGNTEAFF. Drawing the rest from reference TRBV5-1 and TRBJ1-1, the complete variable domain is KAGVTQTPRYLIKTRGQQVTLSCSPISGHRSVSWYQQTPGQGLQFLFEYFSETQRNKGNFPGRFSGRQFSNSRSEMNVSTLELGDSALYLCASSPLEGNTEAFFGQGTRLTVV.